These T cell receptor beta chains were read from a single sample in a study of T cell changes during pregnancy in multiple sclerosis. The data were produced by immunoSEQ multiplex PCR, yet TCRdb's version contains in-frame clones alone and is incomplete. The sample lists 85,000 to 130,000 clones, about 89% occurring once. The specimen was peripheral blood, collected before pregnancy. The source of these receptors is a female donor with multiple sclerosis, enrolled in a pregnancy study. Both conserved end residues are trimmed from each CDR3.

v_gene: TRBV18
j_gene: TRBJ2-2
CDR3aa: ASSRGFTGELF

v_gene: TRBV2
j_gene: TRBJ2-3
CDR3aa: ASSEGYTDTQY

v_gene: TRBV2
j_gene: TRBJ2-5
CDR3aa: ASILRRGGAGETQY

v_gene: TRBV19
j_gene: TRBJ2-3
CDR3aa: ASSPDRSYGDTQY

v_gene: TRBV27
j_gene: TRBJ1-5
CDR3aa: ASSFAAGGSQPQH

v_gene: TRBV10-3
j_gene: TRBJ1-2
CDR3aa: AISESGTGKRL

v_gene: TRBV6-4
j_gene: TRBJ2-3
CDR3aa: ASSDGTGGTDTQY

v_gene: TRBV5-4
j_gene: TRBJ1-1
CDR3aa: ASSLVGRAGRSHTEAF

v_gene: TRBV28
j_gene: TRBJ2-7
CDR3aa: ASGGQPYEQY

v_gene: TRBV5-1
j_gene: TRBJ2-3
CDR3aa: ASSLGYSEYTDTQY

v_gene: TRBV4-1
j_gene: TRBJ2-3
CDR3aa: ASSQGQGRSTDTQY

v_gene: TRBV7-9
j_gene: TRBJ2-5
CDR3aa: ASSLARRTGDEETQY

v_gene: TRBV6-4
j_gene: TRBJ2-2
CDR3aa: ASSDSSLNTGELF

v_gene: TRBV5-1
j_gene: TRBJ1-5
CDR3aa: ASSLGQGGQPQH

v_gene: TRBV19
j_gene: TRBJ2-4
CDR3aa: ASSVSTGTKNIQY

v_gene: TRBV29-1
j_gene: TRBJ1-1
CDR3aa: SVGLMALPGNTEAF

v_gene: TRBV9
j_gene: TRBJ1-6
CDR3aa: ASANGQSSYNSPLH

v_gene: TRBV7-9
j_gene: TRBJ2-5
CDR3aa: ASSLRGETQY

v_gene: TRBV5-3
j_gene: TRBJ2-1
CDR3aa: ARSGRASGRPLSYNEQF

v_gene: TRBV28
j_gene: TRBJ2-5
CDR3aa: ASIKGDRAQETQY

v_gene: TRBV30
j_gene: TRBJ2-2
CDR3aa: AWSVQGSFTSTGELF

v_gene: TRBV6-5
j_gene: TRBJ2-3
CDR3aa: ASSRDRADTQY

v_gene: TRBV27
j_gene: TRBJ1-5
CDR3aa: ASRRTVNQPQH

v_gene: TRBV14
j_gene: TRBJ1-6
CDR3aa: ASSQDRGSIDSPLH

v_gene: TRBV4-2
j_gene: TRBJ2-2
CDR3aa: ASSQGIGGRNTGELF

v_gene: TRBV5-1
j_gene: TRBJ1-1
CDR3aa: ASSPPGLSNTEAF

v_gene: TRBV15
j_gene: TRBJ2-3
CDR3aa: ATSRLGGRGEFGTDTQY

v_gene: TRBV4-3
j_gene: TRBJ1-4
CDR3aa: ASSQVPGRNEKLF

v_gene: TRBV11-2
j_gene: TRBJ1-1
CDR3aa: ASRDIRTASRTEAF

v_gene: TRBV6-6
j_gene: TRBJ1-5
CDR3aa: ASNKRTVGNNQPQH